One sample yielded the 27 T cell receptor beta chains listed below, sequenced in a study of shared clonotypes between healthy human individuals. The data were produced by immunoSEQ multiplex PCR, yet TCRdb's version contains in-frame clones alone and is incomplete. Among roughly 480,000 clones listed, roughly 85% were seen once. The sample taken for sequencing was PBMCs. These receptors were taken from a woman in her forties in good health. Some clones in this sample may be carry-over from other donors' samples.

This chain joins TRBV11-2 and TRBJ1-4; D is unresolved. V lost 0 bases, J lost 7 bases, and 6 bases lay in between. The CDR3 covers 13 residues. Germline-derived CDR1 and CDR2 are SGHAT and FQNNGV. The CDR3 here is CASSLDPGEKLFF. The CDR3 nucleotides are TGTGCCAGCAGCTTAGATCCAGGTGAAAAACTGTTTTTT.

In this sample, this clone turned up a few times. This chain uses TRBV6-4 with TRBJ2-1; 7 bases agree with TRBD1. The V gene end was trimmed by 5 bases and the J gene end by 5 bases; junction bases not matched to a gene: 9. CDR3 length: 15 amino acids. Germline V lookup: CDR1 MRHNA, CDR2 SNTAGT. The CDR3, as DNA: TGTGCCAGCAGTCTTACCGGGACAGACAACAATGAGCAGTTCTTC. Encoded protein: CASSLTGTDNNEQFF.

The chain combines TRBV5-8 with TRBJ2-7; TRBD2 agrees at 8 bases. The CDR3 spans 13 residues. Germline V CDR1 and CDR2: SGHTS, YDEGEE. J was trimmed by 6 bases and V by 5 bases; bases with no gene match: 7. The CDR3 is CASSGAGVPEQYF. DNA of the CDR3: TGTGCCAGCAGTGGAGCGGGAGTACCCGAGCAGTACTTC.

CDR3 nucleotides: TGTGCCAGCAGTTCCCCCCGTGGGGGCTCCTACGAGCAGTACTTC. Amino acids: CASSSPRGGSYEQYF. The V call is TRBV28, the J call TRBJ2-7; the D gene could be TRBD1 or TRBD2 (5 bases each). This CDR3 comprises 15 residues. Germline V gives CDR1 MDHEN, CDR2 SYDVKM. Trimming removed 4 bases at V and 0 bases at J, with 13 bases between.

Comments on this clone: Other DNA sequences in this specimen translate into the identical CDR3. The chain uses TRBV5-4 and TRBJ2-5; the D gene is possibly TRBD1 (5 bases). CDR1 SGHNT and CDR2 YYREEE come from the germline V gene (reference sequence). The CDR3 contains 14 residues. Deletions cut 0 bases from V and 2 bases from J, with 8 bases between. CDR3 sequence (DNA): TGTGCCAGCAGCTTGGGGACATCGCAAGAGACCCAGTACTTC. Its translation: CASSLGTSQETQYF.

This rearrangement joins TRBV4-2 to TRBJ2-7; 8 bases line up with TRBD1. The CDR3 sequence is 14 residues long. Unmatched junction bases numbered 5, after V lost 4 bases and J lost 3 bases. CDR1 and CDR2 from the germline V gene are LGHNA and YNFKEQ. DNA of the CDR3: TGTGCCAGCAGCCGGGGACAGGACTACTACGAGCAGTACTTC. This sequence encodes CASSRGQDYYEQYF.

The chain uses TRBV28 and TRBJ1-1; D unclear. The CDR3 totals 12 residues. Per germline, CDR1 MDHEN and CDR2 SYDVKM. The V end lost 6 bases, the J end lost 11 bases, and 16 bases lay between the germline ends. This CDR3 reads CASSPLGIYAFF. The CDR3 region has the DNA TGTGCCAGCAGCCCCCTGGGGATATACGCTTTCTTT.

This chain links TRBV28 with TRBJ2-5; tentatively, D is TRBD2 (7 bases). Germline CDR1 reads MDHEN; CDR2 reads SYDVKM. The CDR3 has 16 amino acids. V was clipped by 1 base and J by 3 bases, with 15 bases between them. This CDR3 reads CASSLSGGVKEETQYF. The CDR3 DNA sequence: TGTGCCAGCAGTTTATCGGGGGGCGTTAAGGAAGAGACCCAGTACTTC.

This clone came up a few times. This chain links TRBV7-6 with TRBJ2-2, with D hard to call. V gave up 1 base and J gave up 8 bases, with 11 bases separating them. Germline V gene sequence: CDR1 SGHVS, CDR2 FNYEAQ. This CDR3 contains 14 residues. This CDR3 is CASSLVVLRGELFF. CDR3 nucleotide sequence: TGTGCCAGCAGCTTAGTGGTTTTACGAGGGGAGCTGTTTTTT. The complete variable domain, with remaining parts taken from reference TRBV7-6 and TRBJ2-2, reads GAGVSQSPRYKVTKRGQDVALRCDPISGHVSLYWYRQALGQGPEFLTYFNYEAQQDKSGLPNDRFSAERPEGSISTLTIQRTEQRDSAMYRCASSLVVLRGELFFGEGSRLTVL.

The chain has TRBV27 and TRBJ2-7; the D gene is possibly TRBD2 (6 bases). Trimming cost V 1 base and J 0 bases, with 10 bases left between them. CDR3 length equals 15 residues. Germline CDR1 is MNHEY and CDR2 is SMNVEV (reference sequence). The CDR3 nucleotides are TGTGCCAGCAGTTTATTTGTCGGGAGCTCCTACGAGCAGTACTTC. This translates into CASSLFVGSSYEQYF.

The CDR3: CASRSAYGYTF. In nucleotides, the CDR3 is TGTGCCAGCAGGAGTGCCTATGGCTACACCTTC. The V gene is TRBV6-5, the J gene TRBJ1-2, with D uncertain. The CDR3 has 11 amino acids. The V gene's germline CDR1 is MNHEY and CDR2 SVGAGI. V gave up 6 bases and J gave up 4 bases, with 6 bases separating them.

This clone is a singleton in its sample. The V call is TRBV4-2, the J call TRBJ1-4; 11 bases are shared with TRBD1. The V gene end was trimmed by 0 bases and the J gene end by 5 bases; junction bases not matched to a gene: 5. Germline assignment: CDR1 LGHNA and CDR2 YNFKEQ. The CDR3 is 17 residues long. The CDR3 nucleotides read TGTGCCAGCAGCCAAGATCTAGGACAGGGGGCAAATGAAAAACTGTTTTTT. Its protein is CASSQDLGQGANEKLFF.

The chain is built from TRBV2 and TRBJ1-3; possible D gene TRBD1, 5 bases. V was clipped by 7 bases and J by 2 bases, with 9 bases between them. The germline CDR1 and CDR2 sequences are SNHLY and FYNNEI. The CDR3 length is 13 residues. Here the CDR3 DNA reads TGTGCCAGCAAGGTGGGGGCTGGAAACACCATATATTTT. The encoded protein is CASKVGAGNTIYF.

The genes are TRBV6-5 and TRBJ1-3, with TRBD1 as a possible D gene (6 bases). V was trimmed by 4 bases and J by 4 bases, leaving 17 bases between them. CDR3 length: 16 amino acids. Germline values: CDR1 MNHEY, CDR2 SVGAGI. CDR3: CASSSITGISGNTIYF. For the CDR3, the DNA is TGTGCCAGCAGTTCAATCACAGGGATCTCCGGAAACACCATATATTTT.

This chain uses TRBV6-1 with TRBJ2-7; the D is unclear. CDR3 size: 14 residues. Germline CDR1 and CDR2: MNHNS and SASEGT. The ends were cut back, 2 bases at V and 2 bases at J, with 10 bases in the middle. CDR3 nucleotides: TGTGCCAGCAGTGAACTGGGTGGAACCTACGAGCAGTACTTC. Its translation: CASSELGGTYEQYF.

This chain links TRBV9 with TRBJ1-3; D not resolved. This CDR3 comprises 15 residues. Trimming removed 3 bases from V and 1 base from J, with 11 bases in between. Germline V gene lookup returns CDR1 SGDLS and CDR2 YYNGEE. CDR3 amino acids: CASSGSPISGNTIYF. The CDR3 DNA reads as TGTGCCAGCAGCGGATCGCCAATATCTGGAAACACCATATATTTT. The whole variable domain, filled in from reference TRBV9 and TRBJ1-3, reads DSGVTQTPKHLITATGQRVTLRCSPRSGDLSVYWYQQSLDQGLQFLIQYYNGEERAKGNILERFSAQQFPDLHSELNLSSLELGDSALYFCASSGSPISGNTIYFGEGSWLTVV.

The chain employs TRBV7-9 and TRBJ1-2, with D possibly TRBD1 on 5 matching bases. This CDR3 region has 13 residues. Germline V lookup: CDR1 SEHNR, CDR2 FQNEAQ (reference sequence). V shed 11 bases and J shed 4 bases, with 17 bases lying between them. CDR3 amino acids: CAWTQGKPYGYTF. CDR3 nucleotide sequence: TGTGCCTGGACCCAGGGAAAACCCTATGGCTACACCTTC.

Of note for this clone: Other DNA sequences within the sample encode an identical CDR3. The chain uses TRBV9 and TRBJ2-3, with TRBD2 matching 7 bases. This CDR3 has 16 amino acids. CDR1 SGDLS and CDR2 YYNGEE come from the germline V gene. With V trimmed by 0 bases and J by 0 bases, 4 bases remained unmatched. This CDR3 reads CASSVGASGSTDTQYF. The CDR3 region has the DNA TGTGCCAGCAGCGTAGGGGCTAGCGGAAGCACAGATACGCAGTATTTT.

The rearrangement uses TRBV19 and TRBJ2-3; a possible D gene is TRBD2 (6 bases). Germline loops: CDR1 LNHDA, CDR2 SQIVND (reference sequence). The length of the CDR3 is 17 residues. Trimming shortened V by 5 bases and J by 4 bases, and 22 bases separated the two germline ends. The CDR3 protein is CASSVLARTNNPDTQYF. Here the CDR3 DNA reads TGTGCCAGTAGTGTATTGGCTCGGACTAACAACCCAGATACGCAGTATTTT.

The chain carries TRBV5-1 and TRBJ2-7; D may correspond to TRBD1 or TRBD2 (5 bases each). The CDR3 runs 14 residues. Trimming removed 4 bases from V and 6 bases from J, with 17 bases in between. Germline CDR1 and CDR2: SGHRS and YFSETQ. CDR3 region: CASSPGGTVSEQYF. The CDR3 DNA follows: TGCGCCAGCAGCCCTGGTGGGACGGTCTCCGAGCAGTACTTC.

CDR3 region: CASTSLLTDTQYF. DNA for the CDR3: TGTGCCAGCACTTCTCTTCTCACAGATACGCAGTATTTT. V is TRBV28 and J is TRBJ2-3, with unresolved D. Looked up from germline, CDR1 is MDHEN and CDR2 is SYDVKM. The V and J ends lost 7 bases and 2 bases respectively, with 10 bases between them. CDR3 length: 13 amino acids.

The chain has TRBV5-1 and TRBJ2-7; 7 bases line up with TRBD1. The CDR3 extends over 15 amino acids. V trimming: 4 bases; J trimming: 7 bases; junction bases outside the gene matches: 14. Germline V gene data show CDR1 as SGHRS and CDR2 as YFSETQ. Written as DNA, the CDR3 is TGCGCCAGCAGCGGTGGGACAGCCGCCTCGGGGGAGCAGTACTTC. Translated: CASSGGTAASGEQYF.

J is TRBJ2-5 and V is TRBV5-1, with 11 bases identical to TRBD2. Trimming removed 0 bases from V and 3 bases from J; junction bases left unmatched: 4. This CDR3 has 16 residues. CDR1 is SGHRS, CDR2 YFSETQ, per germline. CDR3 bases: TGCGCCAGCAGCTTGGGGGGGACTAGCGGAGAAGAGACCCAGTACTTC. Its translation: CASSLGGTSGEETQYF.

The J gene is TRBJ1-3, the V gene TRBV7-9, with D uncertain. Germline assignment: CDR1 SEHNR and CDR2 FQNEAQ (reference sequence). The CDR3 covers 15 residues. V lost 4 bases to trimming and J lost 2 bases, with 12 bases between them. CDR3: CASSSGVGTGNTIYF. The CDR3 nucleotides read TGTGCCAGCAGCTCCGGGGTCGGGACTGGAAACACCATATATTTT.

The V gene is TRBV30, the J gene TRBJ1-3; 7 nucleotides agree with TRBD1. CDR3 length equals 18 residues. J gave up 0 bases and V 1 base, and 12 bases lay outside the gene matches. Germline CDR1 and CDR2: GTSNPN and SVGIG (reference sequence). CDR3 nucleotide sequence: TGTGCCTGGAGTGCCGGGACAGTCGGCCTATACTCTGGAAACACCATATATTTT. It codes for CAWSAGTVGLYSGNTIYF.

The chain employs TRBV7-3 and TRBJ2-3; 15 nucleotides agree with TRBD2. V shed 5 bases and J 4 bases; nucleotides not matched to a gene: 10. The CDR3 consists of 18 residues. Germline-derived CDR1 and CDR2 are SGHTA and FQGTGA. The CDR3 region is CASSPGGLAGGDPDTQYF. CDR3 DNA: TGTGCCAGCAGCCCAGGGGGACTAGCGGGAGGTGATCCAGATACGCAGTATTTT. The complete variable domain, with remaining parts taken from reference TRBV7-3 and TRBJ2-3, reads GAGVSQTPSNKVTEKGKYVELRCDPISGHTALYWYRQSLGQGPEFLIYFQGTGAADDSGLPNDRFFAVRPEGSVSTLKIQRTERGDSAVYLCASSPGGLAGGDPDTQYFGPGTRLTVL.

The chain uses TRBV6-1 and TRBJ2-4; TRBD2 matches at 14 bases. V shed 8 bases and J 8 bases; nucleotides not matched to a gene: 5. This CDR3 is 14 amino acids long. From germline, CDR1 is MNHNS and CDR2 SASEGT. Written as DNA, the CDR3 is TGTGCCAGCCGACTAGCGGGAGGGGTGGACATTCAGTACTTC. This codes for CASRLAGGVDIQYF.